This TCR beta chain was retrieved from a study of shared clonotypes between healthy human individuals. General study results and limits: Unshared clonotypes carried lower generation probabilities than those common to all four donors. The naive CD4 repertoires of four donors were compared, and roughly 5% of clonotypes were shared.

Cells designated naive CD8 were CD45RO-negative and were positively selected for CCR7, with terminally differentiated effector memory CD45RA+ cells excluded. Nashville, Tennessee was home to all donors, who were Caucasian adults. Germline V gene lookup returns CDR1 SGDLS and CDR2 YYNGEE. The CDR3 runs 13 residues. V was shortened by 4 bases and J by 3 bases, with 10 bases between the two germline ends. Every subset had its genomic DNA shared out evenly among several immunoSEQ plates. Using immunoSEQ multiplex PCR, the repertoire was profiled, and TCRdb retains in-frame clones only, with some absent. The sample consists of 2 million to 2.5 million clones, under 95% of them appearing once. This clone was observed a handful of times. The antigen is undetermined. Other DNA variants within this sample encode the same CDR3.

Sequences were obtained from naive CD8+ T cells from PBMCs. The rearrangement joins TRBV9 to TRBJ1-1, with D possibly TRBD1 on 6 matching bases. The clonotype comes from a man aged 18 to 30 in good health. Some clones in this sample may be carry-over from other donors' samples. The CDR3 DNA sequence: TGTGCCAGCAGCCTAGGGGGGGACACTGAAGCTTTCTTT. This encodes CASSLGGDTEAFF.